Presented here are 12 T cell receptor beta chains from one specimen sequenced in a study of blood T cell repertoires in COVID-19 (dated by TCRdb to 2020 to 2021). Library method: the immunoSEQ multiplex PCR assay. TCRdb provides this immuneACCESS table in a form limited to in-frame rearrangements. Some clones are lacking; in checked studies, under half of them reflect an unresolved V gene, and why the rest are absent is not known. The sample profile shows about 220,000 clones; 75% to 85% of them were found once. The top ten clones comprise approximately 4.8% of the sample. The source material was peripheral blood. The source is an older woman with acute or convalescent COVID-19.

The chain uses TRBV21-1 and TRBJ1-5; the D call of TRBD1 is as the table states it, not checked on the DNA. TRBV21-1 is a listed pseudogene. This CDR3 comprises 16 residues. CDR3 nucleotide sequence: TGTGCCAGCAGCAAAGAGGACAGGAGTCGCAATCAGCCCCAGCATTTT. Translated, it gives CASSKEDRSRNQPQHF.

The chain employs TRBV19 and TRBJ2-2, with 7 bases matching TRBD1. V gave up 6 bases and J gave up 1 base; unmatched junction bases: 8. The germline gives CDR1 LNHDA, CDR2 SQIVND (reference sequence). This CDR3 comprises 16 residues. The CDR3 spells CASRHGTARNTGELFF. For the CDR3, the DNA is TGTGCCAGTAGACACGGGACAGCCAGGAACACCGGGGAGCTGTTTTTT.

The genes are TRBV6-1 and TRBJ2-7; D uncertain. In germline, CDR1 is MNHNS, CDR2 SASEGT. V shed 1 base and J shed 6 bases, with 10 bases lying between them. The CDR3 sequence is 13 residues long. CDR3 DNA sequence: TGTGCCAGCAGTGAAGTCGAGCGAACCGAGCAGTACTTC. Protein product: CASSEVERTEQYF.

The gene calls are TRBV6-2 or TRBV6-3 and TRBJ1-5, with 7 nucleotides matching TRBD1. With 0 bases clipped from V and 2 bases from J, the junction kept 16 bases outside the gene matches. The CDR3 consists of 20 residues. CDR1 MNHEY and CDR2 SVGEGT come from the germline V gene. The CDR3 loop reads CASSYSIAQTRDRGNQPQHF. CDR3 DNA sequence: TGTGCCAGCAGTTACTCGATAGCCCAAACACGCGACAGGGGCAATCAGCCCCAGCATTTT.

This chain's CDR3 is CASWEQARGYTF. The CDR3 DNA sequence: TGTGCCAGCTGGGAACAGGCACGTGGCTACACCTTC. The chain uses TRBV6-5 and TRBJ1-2; D may be TRBD1 (5 bases). This CDR3 comprises 12 residues. Trimming removed 8 bases from V and 7 bases from J, with 14 bases in between. Germline V gene sequence: CDR1 MNHEY, CDR2 SVGAGI.

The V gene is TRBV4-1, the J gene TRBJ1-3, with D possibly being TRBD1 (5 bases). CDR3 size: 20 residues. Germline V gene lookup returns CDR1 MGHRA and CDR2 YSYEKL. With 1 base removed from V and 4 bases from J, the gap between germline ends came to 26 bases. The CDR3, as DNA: TGCGCCAGCAGCCAAGTCGGTGGCGGACACGGACGAAAATGGGGAAACACCATATATTTT. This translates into CASSQVGGGHGRKWGNTIYF.

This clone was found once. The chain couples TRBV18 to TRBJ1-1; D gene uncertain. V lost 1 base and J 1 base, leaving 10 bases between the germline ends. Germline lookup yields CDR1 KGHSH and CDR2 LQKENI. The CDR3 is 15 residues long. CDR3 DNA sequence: TGTGCCAGCTCACCACGCTGGGAGCAGAACACTGAAGCTTTCTTT. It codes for CASSPRWEQNTEAFF. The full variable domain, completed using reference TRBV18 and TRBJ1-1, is NAGVMQNPRHLVRRRGQEARLRCSPMKGHSHVYWYRQLPEEGLKFMVYLQKENIIDESGMPKERFSAEFPKEGPSILRIQQVVRGDSAAYFCASSPRWEQNTEAFFGQGTRLTVV.

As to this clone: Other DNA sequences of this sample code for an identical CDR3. The CDR3 loop is CASSPTGVTEAFF. In DNA form, the CDR3 reads TGTGCCAGCTCACCGACAGGGGTGACTGAAGCTTTCTTT. The chain combines TRBV18 with TRBJ1-1; TRBD1 matches at 8 bases. The CDR3 is 13 amino acids. Germline V gene sequence: CDR1 KGHSH, CDR2 LQKENI. V shed 3 bases and J 5 bases; nucleotides not matched to a gene: 2. The entire variable domain, with the rest obtained from reference TRBV18 and TRBJ1-1, is as follows: NAGVMQNPRHLVRRRGQEARLRCSPMKGHSHVYWYRQLPEEGLKFMVYLQKENIIDESGMPKERFSAEFPKEGPSILRIQQVVRGDSAAYFCASSPTGVTEAFFGQGTRLTVV.

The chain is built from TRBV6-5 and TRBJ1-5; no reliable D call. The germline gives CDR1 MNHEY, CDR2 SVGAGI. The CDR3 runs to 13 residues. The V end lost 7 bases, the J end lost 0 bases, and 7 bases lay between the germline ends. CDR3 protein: CASNTHSNQPQHF. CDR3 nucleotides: TGTGCCAGCAACACCCATAGCAATCAGCCCCAGCATTTT.

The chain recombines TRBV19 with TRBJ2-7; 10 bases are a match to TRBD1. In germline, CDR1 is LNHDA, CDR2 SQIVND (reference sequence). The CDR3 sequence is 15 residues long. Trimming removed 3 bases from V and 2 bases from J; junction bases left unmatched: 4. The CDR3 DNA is TGTGCCAGTAGTATCAGCGACAGGGGGCCCTACGAGCAGTACTTC. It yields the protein CASSISDRGPYEQYF. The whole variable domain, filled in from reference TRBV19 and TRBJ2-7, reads DGGITQSPKYLFRKEGQNVTLSCEQNLNHDAMYWYRQDPGQGLRLIYYSQIVNDFQKGDIAEGYSVSREKKESFPLTVTSAQKNPTAFYLCASSISDRGPYEQYFGPGTRLTVT.

The CDR3 region has the DNA TGTGCCAGCAGTACCCCGGGACTAGGGCATGAGCAGTTCTTC. This codes for CASSTPGLGHEQFF. The genes are TRBV6-2 or TRBV6-3 and TRBJ2-1; 8 bases fit TRBD2. This CDR3 region has 14 residues. The V and J ends lost 5 bases and 8 bases, in that order; junction bases with no gene match: 8. Germline V lookup: CDR1 MNHEY, CDR2 SVGEGT.

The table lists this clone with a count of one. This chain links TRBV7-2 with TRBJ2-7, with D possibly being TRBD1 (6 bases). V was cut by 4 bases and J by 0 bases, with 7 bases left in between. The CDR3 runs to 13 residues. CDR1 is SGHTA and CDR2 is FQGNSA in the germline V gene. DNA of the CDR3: TGTGCCAGCAGCTGGGACAACTCCTACGAGCAGTACTTC. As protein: CASSWDNSYEQYF.